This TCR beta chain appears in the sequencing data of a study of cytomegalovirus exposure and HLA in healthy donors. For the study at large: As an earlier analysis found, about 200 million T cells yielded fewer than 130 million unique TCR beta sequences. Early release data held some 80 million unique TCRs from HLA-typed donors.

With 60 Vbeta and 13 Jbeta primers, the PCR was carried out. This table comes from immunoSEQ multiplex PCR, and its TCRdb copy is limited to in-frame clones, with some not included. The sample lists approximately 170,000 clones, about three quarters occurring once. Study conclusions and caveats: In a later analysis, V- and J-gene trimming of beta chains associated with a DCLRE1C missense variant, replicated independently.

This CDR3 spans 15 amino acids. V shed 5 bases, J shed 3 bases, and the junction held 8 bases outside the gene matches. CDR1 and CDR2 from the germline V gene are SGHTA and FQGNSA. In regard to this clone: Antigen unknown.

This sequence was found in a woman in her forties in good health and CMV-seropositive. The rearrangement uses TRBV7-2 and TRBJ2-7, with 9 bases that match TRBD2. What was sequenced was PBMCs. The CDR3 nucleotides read TGTGCCAGCAGCCCGGGACTAGCTGGAGTCTACGAGCAGTACTTC. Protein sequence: CASSPGLAGVYEQYF.